This T cell receptor (beta chain) comes out of a study of T cell repertoires in cytomegalovirus infection. Per germline, CDR1 MNHEY and CDR2 SVGAGI. The trim removed 2 bases at V and 8 bases at J, leaving 9 bases unmatched. The CDR3 has 16 residues. To note about this clonotype: The antigen is unknown.

TCRdb re-derived calls from the reads in MiXCR, one entry per CDR3 protein. Of about 770,000 distinct CDR3 sequences listed, 25% to 30% were seen once; the top ten hold 10% to 15%. V is TRBV6-5 and J is TRBJ1-6; 7 nucleotides agree with TRBD1. This clonotype originated in a human donor in good health (CMV status not recorded). Some clones in this sample may be carry-over from other donors' samples. The sample in question was cultured CD8+ T cells from PBMCs, obtained from culture after CMV antigen stimulation. CDR3 nucleotide sequence: TGTGCCAGCAGTTACGTTTGGGGACAGACGGATTCACCCCTCCACTTT. Translated: CASSYVWGQTDSPLHF.